The source of this T cell receptor (beta chain) is a study of T cells expressing NK-cell markers. This CDR3 region has 15 residues. CDR1 SNHLY and CDR2 FYNNEI come from the germline V gene. One entry per CDR3 protein, without DNA, is what TCRdb gives after re-calling the 5' RACE reads. This sample's table reports over 100,000 distinct CDR3 sequences. Sample: blood T cells: a sorted CD56 or NKG2C T cell subset, CD4+ or CD8+ T cells, or bulk PBMC T cells (not recorded which). The V gene is TRBV2, the J gene TRBJ2-1; TCRdb lists TRBD1, though no DNA is available to test this call. The clonotype originates from a woman between 18 and 70 years old in good health. CDR3 residues: CASSGGAGTYNEQFF.